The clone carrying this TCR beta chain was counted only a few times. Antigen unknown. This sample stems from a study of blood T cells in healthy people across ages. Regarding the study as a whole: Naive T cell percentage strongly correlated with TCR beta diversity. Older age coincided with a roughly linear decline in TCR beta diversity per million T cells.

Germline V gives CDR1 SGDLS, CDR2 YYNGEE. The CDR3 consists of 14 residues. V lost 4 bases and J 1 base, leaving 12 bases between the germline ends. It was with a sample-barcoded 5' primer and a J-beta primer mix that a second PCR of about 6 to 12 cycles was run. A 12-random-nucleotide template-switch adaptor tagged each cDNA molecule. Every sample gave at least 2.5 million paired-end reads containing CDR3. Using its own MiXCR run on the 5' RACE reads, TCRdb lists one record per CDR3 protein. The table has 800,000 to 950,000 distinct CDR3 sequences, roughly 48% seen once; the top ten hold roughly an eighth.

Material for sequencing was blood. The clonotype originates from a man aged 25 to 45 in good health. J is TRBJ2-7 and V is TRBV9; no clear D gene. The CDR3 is CASSPQSPSYEQYF. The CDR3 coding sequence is TGTGCCAGCAGCCCACAATCTCCGTCCTACGAGCAGTACTTC.